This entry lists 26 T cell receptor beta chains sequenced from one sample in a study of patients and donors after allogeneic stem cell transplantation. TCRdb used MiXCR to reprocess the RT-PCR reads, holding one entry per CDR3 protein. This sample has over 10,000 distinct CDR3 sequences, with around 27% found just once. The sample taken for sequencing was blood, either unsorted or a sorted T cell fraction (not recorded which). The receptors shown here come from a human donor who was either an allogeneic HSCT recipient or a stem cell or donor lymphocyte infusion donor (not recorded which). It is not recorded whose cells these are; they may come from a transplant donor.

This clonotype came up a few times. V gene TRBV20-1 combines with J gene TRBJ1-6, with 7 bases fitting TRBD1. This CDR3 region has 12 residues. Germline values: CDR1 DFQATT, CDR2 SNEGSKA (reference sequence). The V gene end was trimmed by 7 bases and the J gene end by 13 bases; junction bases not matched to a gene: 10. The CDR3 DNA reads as TGCAGTGTTGGAGGGGGCGCGGCTCCCCTCCACTTT. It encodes CSVGGGAAPLHF.

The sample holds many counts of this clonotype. The chain's CDR3 is CASSSGRALGGNEQFF. CDR3 coding DNA: TGTGCCAGCAGTTCCGGCCGGGCCTTGGGGGGCAATGAGCAGTTCTTC. This chain connects TRBV5-5 to TRBJ2-1, with D maybe TRBD2 (6 bases). This CDR3 region has 16 residues. Germline V gives CDR1 SGHKS, CDR2 YYEKEE (reference sequence). V shed 5 bases and J shed 6 bases, with 21 bases lying between them.

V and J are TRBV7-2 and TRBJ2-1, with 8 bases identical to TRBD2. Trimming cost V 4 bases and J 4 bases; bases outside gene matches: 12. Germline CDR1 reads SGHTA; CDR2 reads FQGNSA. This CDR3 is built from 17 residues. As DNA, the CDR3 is TGTGCCAGCAGCTCTGGACTAGCCCTGGATCTTTACAATGAGCAGTTCTTC. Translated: CASSSGLALDLYNEQFF.

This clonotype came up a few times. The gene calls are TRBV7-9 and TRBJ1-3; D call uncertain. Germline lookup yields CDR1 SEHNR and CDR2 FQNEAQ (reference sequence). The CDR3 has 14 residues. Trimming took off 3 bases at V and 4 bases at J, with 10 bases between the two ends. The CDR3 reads CASSFGGRGNTIYF. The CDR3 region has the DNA TGTGCCAGCAGCTTCGGCGGGCGGGGAAACACCATATATTTT.

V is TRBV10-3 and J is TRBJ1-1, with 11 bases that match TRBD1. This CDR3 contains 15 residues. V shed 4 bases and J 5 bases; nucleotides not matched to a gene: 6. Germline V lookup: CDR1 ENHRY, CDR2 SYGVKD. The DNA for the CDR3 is TGTGCCATCAGTGGCCGGGACAGGGGGACGACTGAAGCTTTCTTT. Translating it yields CAISGRDRGTTEAFF.

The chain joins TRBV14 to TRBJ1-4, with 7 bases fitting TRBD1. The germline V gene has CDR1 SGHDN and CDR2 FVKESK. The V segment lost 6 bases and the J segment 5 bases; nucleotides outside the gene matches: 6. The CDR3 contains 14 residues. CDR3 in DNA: TGTGCCAGCAGGCGGACAGGAACAAATGAAAAACTGTTTTTT. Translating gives CASRRTGTNEKLFF. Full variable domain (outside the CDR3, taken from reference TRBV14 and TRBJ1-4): EAGVTQFPSHSVIEKGQTVTLRCDPISGHDNLYWYRRVMGKEIKFLLHFVKESKQDESGMPNNRFLAERTGGTYSTLKVQPAELEDSGVYFCASRRTGTNEKLFFGSGTQLSVL.

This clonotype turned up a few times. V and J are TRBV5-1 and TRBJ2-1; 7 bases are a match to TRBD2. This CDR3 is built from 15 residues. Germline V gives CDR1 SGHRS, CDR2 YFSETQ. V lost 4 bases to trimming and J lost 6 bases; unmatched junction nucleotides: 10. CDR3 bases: TGCGCCAGCAGCCCAGGACTAGTGGGTCTCAATGAGCAGTTCTTC. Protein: CASSPGLVGLNEQFF.

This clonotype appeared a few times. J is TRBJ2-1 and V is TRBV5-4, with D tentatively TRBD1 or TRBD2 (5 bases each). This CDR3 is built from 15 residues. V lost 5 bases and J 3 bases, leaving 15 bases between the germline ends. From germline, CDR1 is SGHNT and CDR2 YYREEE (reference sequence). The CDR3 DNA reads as TGTGCCAGCAGACAGGACTTGCAAGACTACAATGAGCAGTTCTTC. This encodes CASRQDLQDYNEQFF.

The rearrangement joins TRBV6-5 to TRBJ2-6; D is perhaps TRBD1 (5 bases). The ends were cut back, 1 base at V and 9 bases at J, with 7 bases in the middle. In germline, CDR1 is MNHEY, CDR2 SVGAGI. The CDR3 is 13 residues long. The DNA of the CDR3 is TGTGCCAGCAGTTACTTACAGGACAACGTCCTGACTTTC. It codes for CASSYLQDNVLTF.

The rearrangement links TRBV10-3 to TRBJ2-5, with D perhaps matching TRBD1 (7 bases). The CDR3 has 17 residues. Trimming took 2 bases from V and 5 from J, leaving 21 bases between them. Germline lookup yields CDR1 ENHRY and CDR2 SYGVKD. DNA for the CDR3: TGTGCCATCAGTGAGGTCTTTTTAGCGGTACAGGGGGAGACCCAGTACTTC. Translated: CAISEVFLAVQGETQYF.

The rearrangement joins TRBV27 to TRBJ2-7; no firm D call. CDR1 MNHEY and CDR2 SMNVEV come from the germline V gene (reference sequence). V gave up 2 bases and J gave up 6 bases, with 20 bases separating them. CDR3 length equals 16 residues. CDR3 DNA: TGTGCCAGCAGTTTACGGTCAGGATCTGGGGTTATCGAGCAGTACTTC. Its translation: CASSLRSGSGVIEQYF.

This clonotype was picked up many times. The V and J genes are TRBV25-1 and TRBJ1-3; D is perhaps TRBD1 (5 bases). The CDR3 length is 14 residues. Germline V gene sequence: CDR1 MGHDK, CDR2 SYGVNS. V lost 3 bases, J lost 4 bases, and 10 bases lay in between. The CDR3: CASSEGGFGNTIYF. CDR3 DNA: TGTGCCAGCAGTGAGGGGGGGTTCGGAAACACCATATATTTT. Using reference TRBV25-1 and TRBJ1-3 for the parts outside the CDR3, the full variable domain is EADIYQTPRYLVIGTGKKITLECSQTMGHDKMYWYQQDPGMELHLIHYSYGVNSTEKGDLSSESTVSRIRTEHFPLTLESARPSHTSQYLCASSEGGFGNTIYFGEGSWLTVV.

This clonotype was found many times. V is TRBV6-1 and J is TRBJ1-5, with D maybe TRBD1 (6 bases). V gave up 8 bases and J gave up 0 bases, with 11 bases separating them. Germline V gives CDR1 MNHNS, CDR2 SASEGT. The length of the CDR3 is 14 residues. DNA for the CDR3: TGTGCCAGCTTGGACAGTCATAGCAATCAGCCCCAGCATTTT. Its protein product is CASLDSHSNQPQHF.

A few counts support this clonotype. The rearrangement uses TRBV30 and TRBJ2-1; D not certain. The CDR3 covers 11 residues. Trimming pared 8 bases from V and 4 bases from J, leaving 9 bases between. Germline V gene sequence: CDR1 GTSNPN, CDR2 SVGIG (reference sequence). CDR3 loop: CASSSYNEQFF. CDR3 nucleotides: TGTGCCAGTAGCTCTTACAATGAGCAGTTCTTC.

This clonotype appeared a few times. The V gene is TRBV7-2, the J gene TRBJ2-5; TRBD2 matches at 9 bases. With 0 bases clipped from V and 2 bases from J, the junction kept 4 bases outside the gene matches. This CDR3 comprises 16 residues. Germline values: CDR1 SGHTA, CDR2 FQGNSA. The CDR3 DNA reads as TGTGCCAGCAGCTTAGCGGGGACTAGCAGTCAAGAGACCCAGTACTTC. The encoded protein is CASSLAGTSSQETQYF.

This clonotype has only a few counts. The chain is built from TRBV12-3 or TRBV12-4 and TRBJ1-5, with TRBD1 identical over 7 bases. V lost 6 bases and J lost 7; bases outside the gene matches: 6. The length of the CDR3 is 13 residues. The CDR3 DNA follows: TGTGCCAGCAGCGACAGGGAATCCCAGCCCCAGCATTTT. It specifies CASSDRESQPQHF.

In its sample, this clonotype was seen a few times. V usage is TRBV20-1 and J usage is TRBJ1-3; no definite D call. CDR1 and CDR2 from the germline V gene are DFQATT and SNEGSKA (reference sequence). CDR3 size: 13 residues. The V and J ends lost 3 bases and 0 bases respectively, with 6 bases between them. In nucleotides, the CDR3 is TGCAGTGCTAGCGCAGTCTCTGGAAACACCATATATTTT. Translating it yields CSASAVSGNTIYF.

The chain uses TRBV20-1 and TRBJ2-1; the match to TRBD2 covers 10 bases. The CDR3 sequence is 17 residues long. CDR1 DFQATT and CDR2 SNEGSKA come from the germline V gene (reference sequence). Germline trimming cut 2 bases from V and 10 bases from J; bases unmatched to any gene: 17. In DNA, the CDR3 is TGCAGTGCTAGACCTTCCTTGGGGCTAGCGGGAGCCGGGGAGCAGTTCTTC. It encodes CSARPSLGLAGAGEQFF.

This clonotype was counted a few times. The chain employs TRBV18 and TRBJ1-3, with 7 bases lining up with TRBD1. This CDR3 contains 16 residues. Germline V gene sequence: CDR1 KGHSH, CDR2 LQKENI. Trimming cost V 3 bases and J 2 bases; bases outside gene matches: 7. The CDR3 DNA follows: TGTGCCAGCTCACCGGGACAGACGATTACTGGAAACACCATATATTTT. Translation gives CASSPGQTITGNTIYF. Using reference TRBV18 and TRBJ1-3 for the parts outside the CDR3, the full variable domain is NAGVMQNPRHLVRRRGQEARLRCSPMKGHSHVYWYRQLPEEGLKFMVYLQKENIIDESGMPKERFSAEFPKEGPSILRIQQVVRGDSAAYFCASSPGQTITGNTIYFGEGSWLTVV.

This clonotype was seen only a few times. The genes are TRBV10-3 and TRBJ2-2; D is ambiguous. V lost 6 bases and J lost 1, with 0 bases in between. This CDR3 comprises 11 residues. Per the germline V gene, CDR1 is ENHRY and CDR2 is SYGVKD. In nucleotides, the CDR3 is TGTGCCATCAGGAACACCGGGGAGCTGTTTTTT. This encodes CAIRNTGELFF.

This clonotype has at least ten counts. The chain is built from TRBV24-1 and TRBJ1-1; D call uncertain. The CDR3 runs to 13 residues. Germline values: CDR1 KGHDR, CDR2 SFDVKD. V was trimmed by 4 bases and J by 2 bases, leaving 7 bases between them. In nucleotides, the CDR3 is TGTGCCACCAGTGACCACCGTAACACTGAAGCTTTCTTT. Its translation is CATSDHRNTEAFF.

The DNA for the CDR3 is TGCAGTGCTAACCCGGCGGGAGGAGACCCCCCCTACAATGAGCAGTTCTTC. Amino acid sequence: CSANPAGGDPPYNEQFF. V usage is TRBV20-1 and J usage is TRBJ2-1; the match to TRBD2 covers 8 bases. The V and J ends lost 4 bases and 2 bases, in that order; junction bases with no gene match: 13. Germline CDR1 reads DFQATT; CDR2 reads SNEGSKA (reference sequence). The CDR3 length is 17 residues.

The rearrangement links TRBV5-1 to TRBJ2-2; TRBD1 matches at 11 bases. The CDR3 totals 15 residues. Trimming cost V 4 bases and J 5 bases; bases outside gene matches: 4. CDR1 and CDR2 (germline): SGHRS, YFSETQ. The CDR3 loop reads CASSLRDRGTGELFF. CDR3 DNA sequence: TGCGCCAGCAGCCTCCGGGACAGGGGGACCGGGGAGCTGTTTTTT. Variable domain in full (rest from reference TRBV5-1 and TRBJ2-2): KAGVTQTPRYLIKTRGQQVTLSCSPISGHRSVSWYQQTPGQGLQFLFEYFSETQRNKGNFPGRFSGRQFSNSRSEMNVSTLELGDSALYLCASSLRDRGTGELFFGEGSRLTVL.

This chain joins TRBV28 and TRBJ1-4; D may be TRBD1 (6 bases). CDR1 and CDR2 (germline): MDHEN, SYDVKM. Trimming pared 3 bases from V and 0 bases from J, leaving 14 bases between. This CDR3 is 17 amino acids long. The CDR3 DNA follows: TGTGCCAGCAGTTTGTTCGACAGGACAGCAACTAATGAAAAACTGTTTTTT. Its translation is CASSLFDRTATNEKLFF.

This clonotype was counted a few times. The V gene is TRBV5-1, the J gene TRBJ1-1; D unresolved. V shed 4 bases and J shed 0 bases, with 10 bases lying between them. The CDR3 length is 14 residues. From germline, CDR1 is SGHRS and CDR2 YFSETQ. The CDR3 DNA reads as TGCGCCAGCAGCCGGATGGGATTGAACACTGAAGCTTTCTTT. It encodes CASSRMGLNTEAFF.

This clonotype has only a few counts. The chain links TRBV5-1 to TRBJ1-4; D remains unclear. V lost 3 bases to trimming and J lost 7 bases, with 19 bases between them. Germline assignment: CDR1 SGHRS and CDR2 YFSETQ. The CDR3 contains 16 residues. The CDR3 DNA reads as TGCGCCAGCAGCTCTGGGGTGATCTTCATGGGTGAAAAACTGTTTTTT. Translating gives CASSSGVIFMGEKLFF. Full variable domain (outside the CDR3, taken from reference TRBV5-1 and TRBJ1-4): KAGVTQTPRYLIKTRGQQVTLSCSPISGHRSVSWYQQTPGQGLQFLFEYFSETQRNKGNFPGRFSGRQFSNSRSEMNVSTLELGDSALYLCASSSGVIFMGEKLFFGSGTQLSVL.